The 14 T cell receptor beta chains presented below share a single source sample, sequenced in a study of vaccination effects on CD4 cells after COVID-19. Their specific antigens are unknown. Following culture for approximately ten days, CD4+ T cells were isolated. Sequenced by immunoSEQ multiplex PCR; TCRdb stores in-frame clones only, minus some. The sample records fewer than 40,000 clones, roughly 70% being singletons. Sequenced material: CD4+ T cells from PBMCs cultured without peptide, taken before COVID-19 vaccination. The origin of the receptors is a human donor who received a COVID-19 vaccine.

The chain employs TRBV5-1 and TRBJ2-5; D call uncertain. V was shortened by 0 bases and J by 1 base, with 16 bases between the two germline ends. Per germline, CDR1 SGHRS and CDR2 YFSETQ. The length of the CDR3 is 17 residues. This CDR3 reads CASSLEARKDLQETQYF. CDR3 sequence (DNA): TGCGCCAGCAGCTTGGAGGCTCGAAAGGACCTCCAAGAGACCCAGTACTTC.

The chain couples TRBV5-4 to TRBJ1-6; D perhaps matches TRBD1 (5 bases). The V end was cut by 1 base, the J end by 15 bases, with 17 bases between. Germline V gene sequence: CDR1 SGHNT, CDR2 YYREEE (reference sequence). The CDR3 is 14 residues long. The CDR3 region is CASSLWGTDSHLHF. The DNA of the CDR3 is TGTGCCAGCAGCTTGTGGGGAACCGACAGCCACCTCCACTTT.

The chain recombines TRBV12-3 or TRBV12-4 with TRBJ2-7; D is unresolved. The CDR3 totals 13 residues. Deletions cut 6 bases from V and 1 base from J, with 10 bases between. The CDR3 coding sequence is TGTGCCAGCAGCCTCTACGGGTCCTACGAGCAGTACTTC. Amino acid sequence: CASSLYGSYEQYF.

There are a few counts of this clone. V is TRBV2 and J is TRBJ2-7; 11 bases are shared with TRBD1. Germline CDR1 and CDR2: SNHLY and FYNNEI. V trimming: 6 bases; J trimming: 3 bases; junction bases outside the gene matches: 13. The CDR3 has 17 residues. CDR3 residues: CASSLPRAGTGGYEQYF. In DNA form, the CDR3 reads TGTGCCAGCAGCCTTCCCCGTGCCGGGACAGGGGGCTACGAGCAGTACTTC.

This rearrangement joins TRBV7-2 to TRBJ2-7, with 7 bases matching TRBD2. J was trimmed by 3 bases and V by 4 bases; bases with no gene match: 0. This CDR3 is 12 amino acids long. The germline V gene has CDR1 SGHTA and CDR2 FQGNSA. The CDR3 is CASSSSGYEQYF. CDR3 DNA sequence: TGTGCCAGCAGCTCTAGCGGCTACGAGCAGTACTTC.

This clone was detected only once. The gene calls are TRBV30 and TRBJ2-3; 7 nucleotides align to TRBD2. The length of the CDR3 is 12 residues. After removal of 4 bases from V and 4 bases from J, the junction contained 2 bases not matched to a gene. Per the germline V gene, CDR1 is GTSNPN and CDR2 is SVGIG (reference sequence). The CDR3 sequence: CAWKRGSDTQYF. The CDR3 DNA reads as TGTGCCTGGAAGCGGGGATCAGATACGCAGTATTTT. Together with reference TRBV30 and TRBJ2-3, the CDR3 gives the full variable domain: SQTIHQWPATLVQPVGSPLSLECTVEGTSNPNLYWYRQAAGRGLQLLFYSVGIGQISSEVPQNLSASRPQDRQFILSSKKLLLSDSGFYLCAWKRGSDTQYFGPGTRLTVL.

This sequence joins TRBV9 and TRBJ1-4, with TRBD1 matching over 10 bases. CDR1 is SGDLS, CDR2 YYNGEE, per germline. J was trimmed by 6 bases and V by 4 bases; bases with no gene match: 3. The CDR3 totals 14 residues. As DNA, the CDR3 is TGTGCCAGCAGCCCCGACAGGGGGCATGAAAAACTGTTTTTT. Translating gives CASSPDRGHEKLFF.

The chain carries TRBV3-1 (or the pseudogene TRBV3-2) and TRBJ1-2; the match to TRBD1 covers 10 bases. From germline, CDR1 is LGHDT and CDR2 YNNKEL (reference sequence). The CDR3 loop spans 14 amino acids. J gave up 5 bases and V 1 base, and 1 base lay outside the gene matches. CDR3 coding DNA: TGTGCCAGCAGCCAAGGACAGGGGGCATATGGCTACACCTTC. It is translated as CASSQGQGAYGYTF.

V gene TRBV19 combines with J gene TRBJ2-3; D not resolved. Trimming left V 5 bases short and J 0 bases short, with 9 bases between. This CDR3 comprises 14 residues. Germline CDR1 is LNHDA and CDR2 is SQIVND (reference sequence). CDR3 sequence reads: CASSPSPSTDTQYF. The CDR3 DNA reads as TGTGCCAGTAGTCCCAGTCCTAGCACAGATACGCAGTATTTT.

This clone was counted a single time. The J gene is TRBJ1-2, the V gene TRBV5-6; 7 nucleotides align to TRBD1. Per germline, CDR1 SGHDT and CDR2 YYEEEE. J lost 4 bases, V lost 4 bases, and 10 bases had no gene match. CDR3 length equals 15 residues. The CDR3 sequence is CASSAQGKGAYGYTF. CDR3 bases: TGTGCCAGCAGCGCACAGGGGAAGGGAGCCTATGGCTACACCTTC.

This rearrangement joins TRBV6-5 to TRBJ2-7, with 8 nucleotides matching TRBD1. Trimming at V came to 0 bases and at J to 3 bases, leaving 4 bases not matched to a gene. Germline V gene lookup returns CDR1 MNHEY and CDR2 SVGAGI. The CDR3 length is 15 residues. The CDR3 DNA reads TGTGCCAGCAGTTACTCGCGACAGGGGTACTACGAGCAGTACTTC. Residues: CASSYSRQGYYEQYF.

The V call is TRBV7-9, the J call TRBJ2-7; no reliable D call. With 2 bases removed from V and 3 bases from J, the gap between germline ends came to 2 bases. Germline-derived CDR1 and CDR2 are SEHNR and FQNEAQ (reference sequence). The CDR3 has 11 residues. As DNA, the CDR3 is TGTGCCAGCAGCTTAAACTACGAGCAGTACTTC. It yields the protein CASSLNYEQYF.

This rearrangement joins TRBV5-1 to TRBJ2-1, with D unclear. The V end was cut by 1 base, the J end by 2 bases, with 4 bases between. Germline CDR1 and CDR2: SGHRS and YFSETQ. The CDR3 spans 13 residues. CDR3 nucleotide sequence: TGCGCCAGCAGCTTGCCCCCCTACAATGAGCAGTTCTTC. Encoded protein: CASSLPPYNEQFF. The full variable domain, in which reference TRBV5-1 and TRBJ2-1 provide the parts outside the CDR3, is KAGVTQTPRYLIKTRGQQVTLSCSPISGHRSVSWYQQTPGQGLQFLFEYFSETQRNKGNFPGRFSGRQFSNSRSEMNVSTLELGDSALYLCASSLPPYNEQFFGPGTRLTVL.

The genes are TRBV6-5 and TRBJ2-3; the D gene could be TRBD1 or TRBD2 (5 bases each). The germline V and J ends were trimmed by 6 bases and 4 bases, with 11 bases remaining between them. The CDR3 spans 13 residues. Germline CDR1 MNHEY, CDR2 SVGAGI. CDR3 bases: TGTGCCAGCAGCCGAGGGGCCTCAGATACGCAGTATTTT. Its translation: CASSRGASDTQYF.